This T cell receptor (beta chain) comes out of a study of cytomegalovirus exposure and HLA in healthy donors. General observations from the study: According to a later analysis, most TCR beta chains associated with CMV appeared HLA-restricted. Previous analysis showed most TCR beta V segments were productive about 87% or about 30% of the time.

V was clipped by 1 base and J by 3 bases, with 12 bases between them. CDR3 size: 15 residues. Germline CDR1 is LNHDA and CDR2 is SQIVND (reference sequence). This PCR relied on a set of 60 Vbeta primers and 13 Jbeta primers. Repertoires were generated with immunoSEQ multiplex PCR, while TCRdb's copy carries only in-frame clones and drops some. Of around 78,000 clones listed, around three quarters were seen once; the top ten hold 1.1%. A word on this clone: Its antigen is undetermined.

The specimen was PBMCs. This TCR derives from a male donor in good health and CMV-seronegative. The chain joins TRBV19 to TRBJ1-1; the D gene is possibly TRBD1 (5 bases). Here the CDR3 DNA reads TGTGCCAGTAGTATAGCTGCAGGGCCGTACACTGAAGCTTTCTTT. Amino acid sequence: CASSIAAGPYTEAFF.